The 23 T cell receptor beta chains in this list originate from one sample, sequenced in a study of T cell repertoires in cytomegalovirus infection. TCRdb itself ran the reads through MiXCR, one entry per CDR3 protein. The sample records approximately 630,000 distinct CDR3 sequences, approximately 24% being singletons. The sequenced sample consisted of CD8+ T cells from PBMCs. Source of these receptors: a human donor in good health (CMV status not recorded). Some clones in this sample may be carry-over from other donors' samples.

Here the CDR3 reads CSARDLNKRGLAGGYNEQFF. The CDR3 DNA follows: TGCAGTGCTAGAGATTTGAACAAGCGGGGACTAGCGGGGGGTTACAATGAGCAGTTCTTC. The V gene is TRBV20-1, the J gene TRBJ2-1; TRBD2 matches 15 bases. With 0 bases clipped from V and 4 bases from J, the junction kept 13 bases outside the gene matches. The CDR3 totals 20 residues. From germline, CDR1 is DFQATT and CDR2 SNEGSKA (reference sequence).

There are a few counts of this clonotype. The rearrangement joins TRBV12-3 or TRBV12-4 to TRBJ1-4; D might be TRBD1 (6 bases). The CDR3 has 14 amino acids. V gave up 2 bases and J gave up 7 bases, with 11 bases separating them. The CDR3 protein is CASSLWGAGEKLFF. The CDR3 nucleotides are TGTGCCAGCAGTTTATGGGGGGCAGGTGAAAAACTGTTTTTT.

The chain couples TRBV5-1 to TRBJ2-1, with D tentatively TRBD1 or TRBD2 (5 bases each). This CDR3 region has 16 residues. The V gene's germline CDR1 is SGHRS and CDR2 YFSETQ. V was pared by 0 bases and J by 1 base, with 11 bases between. This CDR3 is CASSLDLGRSYNEQFF. CDR3 DNA sequence: TGCGCCAGCAGCTTGGATCTGGGACGGTCCTACAATGAGCAGTTCTTC.

CDR3 DNA sequence: TGCAGTGCCCCACAGGGGGCCGGGAGAGAGACCCAGTACTTC. This encodes CSAPQGAGRETQYF. The chain combines TRBV20-1 with TRBJ2-5; TRBD1 agrees at 9 bases. This CDR3 comprises 14 residues. J lost 4 bases, V lost 6 bases, and 9 bases had no gene match. Germline values: CDR1 DFQATT, CDR2 SNEGSKA (reference sequence).

This clonotype has a handful of counts. The rearrangement uses TRBV20-1 and TRBJ2-3; TRBD2 matches 13 bases. There are 19 residues in the CDR3. Losses at the gene ends were 0 bases for V and 8 bases for J; bases not matched to a gene: 17. Germline V gene data show CDR1 as DFQATT and CDR2 as SNEGSKA (reference sequence). The DNA for the CDR3 is TGCAGTGCTAGAGAGGTGGGACTAGCGGGAACCGTTACCCCGGGTACGCAGTATTTT. Residues: CSAREVGLAGTVTPGTQYF.

The chain has TRBV5-5 and TRBJ1-2; D not certain. This CDR3 has 12 residues. V gave up 0 bases and J gave up 6 bases, with 6 bases separating them. Germline CDR1 is SGHKS and CDR2 is YYEKEE (reference sequence). CDR3 amino acids: CASSLGPNGYTF. The CDR3 DNA follows: TGTGCCAGCAGCTTGGGCCCTAATGGCTACACCTTC.

This clonotype appeared a few times. The gene calls are TRBV5-1 and TRBJ2-2; 8 bases are a match to TRBD2. Germline V CDR1 and CDR2: SGHRS, YFSETQ. J lost 3 bases, V lost 6 bases, and 4 bases had no gene match. The CDR3 is made up of 14 amino acids. The CDR3 coding sequence is TGCGCCAGCAAGACTAGCGACGACACCGGGGAGCTGTTTTTT. Residues: CASKTSDDTGELFF.

This clonotype occurred a few times. Mismatch with germline at one junction end may stem from a read error. The chain combines TRBV6-6 with TRBJ1-1; perhaps TRBD1 as D (5 bases). The germline V gene has CDR1 MNHNY and CDR2 SVGAGI (reference sequence). This CDR3 contains 12 residues. The CDR3 bases are TGTGCCAGCAGTTATTCGAGGCAGGGCCCCGCTTTT. Translating gives CASSYSRQGPAF.

This chain joins TRBV14 and TRBJ1-2, with 8 bases fitting TRBD1. The germline V gene encodes CDR1 SGHDN and CDR2 FVKESK. CDR3 length: 15 amino acids. V trimming: 0 bases; J trimming: 4 bases; junction bases outside the gene matches: 4. CDR3 region: CASSQDQGAIYGYTF. The CDR3, as DNA: TGTGCCAGCAGCCAAGATCAGGGGGCGATCTATGGCTACACCTTC.

A few counts support this clonotype. The J gene is TRBJ1-5, the V gene TRBV7-9; the D gene is possibly TRBD1 (6 bases). V gave up 4 bases and J gave up 0 bases, with 16 bases separating them. The CDR3 contains 17 residues. CDR1 and CDR2 (germline): SEHNR, FQNEAQ (reference sequence). CDR3 nucleotide sequence: TGTGCCAGCAGCTCCCATAGCGGACAGAATAGCAATCAGCCCCAGCATTTT. The encoded protein is CASSSHSGQNSNQPQHF.

The rearrangement links TRBV6-5 to TRBJ1-6, with D hard to call. Trimming cost V 2 bases and J 7 bases, with 12 bases left between them. Germline V gene lookup returns CDR1 MNHEY and CDR2 SVGAGI. This CDR3 contains 15 residues. DNA of the CDR3: TGTGCCAGCAGTTACGCGGACGACGGAAATTCACCCCTCCACTTT. Protein sequence: CASSYADDGNSPLHF.

This clonotype has just one count. The chain combines TRBV25-1 with TRBJ2-3; TRBD1 is a possible D gene (5 bases). Trimming cost V 4 bases and J 5 bases, with 10 bases left between them. The CDR3 runs 13 residues. Germline V lookup: CDR1 MGHDK, CDR2 SYGVNS. The CDR3 region has the DNA TGTGCCAGCAGTGGCGAAGGGGTAGATACGCAGTATTTT. It encodes CASSGEGVDTQYF.

This clonotype has only a few counts. The chain uses TRBV20-1 and TRBJ2-7, with D tentatively TRBD1 or TRBD2 (6 bases each). The CDR3 length is 13 residues. Trimming left V 5 bases short and J 3 bases short, with 14 bases between. The germline CDR1 and CDR2 sequences are DFQATT and SNEGSKA (reference sequence). This chain's CDR3 is CSALYAGHYEQYV. The CDR3 DNA reads TGCAGTGCTCTTTACGCGGGACACTACGAGCAGTACGTC.

This chain uses TRBV19 with TRBJ1-5; no definite D call. From germline, CDR1 is LNHDA and CDR2 SQIVND (reference sequence). The CDR3 loop spans 16 amino acids. The V end lost 3 bases, the J end lost 3 bases, and 15 bases lay between the germline ends. The CDR3: CASSMGMESNNQPQHF. The CDR3, as DNA: TGTGCCAGTAGTATGGGAATGGAAAGTAACAATCAGCCCCAGCATTTT. The full variable domain, rest sourced from reference TRBV19 and TRBJ1-5, is DGGITQSPKYLFRKEGQNVTLSCEQNLNHDAMYWYRQDPGQGLRLIYYSQIVNDFQKGDIAEGYSVSREKKESFPLTVTSAQKNPTAFYLCASSMGMESNNQPQHFGDGTRLSIL.

The chain uses TRBV20-1 and TRBJ2-7; 8 bases are a match to TRBD1. The V gene end was trimmed by 6 bases and the J gene end by 2 bases; junction bases not matched to a gene: 9. The CDR3 runs to 14 residues. In germline, CDR1 is DFQATT, CDR2 SNEGSKA (reference sequence). For the CDR3, the DNA is TGCAGTGCGGAACAGGGGGGTCTTACCTACGAGCAGTACTTC. Amino acids: CSAEQGGLTYEQYF.

This clonotype was recorded a few times. CDR3 DNA sequence: TGTGCCAGCAGCCCCCGGACAGGGTTGAACGAGCAGTACTTC. This encodes CASSPRTGLNEQYF. The genes are TRBV7-4 and TRBJ2-7; 8 positions match TRBD1. V trimming: 5 bases; J trimming: 5 bases; junction bases outside the gene matches: 8. CDR1 is SGHVT and CDR2 is SQSDAQ in the germline V gene. The CDR3 runs 14 residues.

This clonotype was found a few times. The V call is TRBV4-1, the J call TRBJ1-2, with D possibly being TRBD1 (6 bases). The CDR3 is made up of 14 amino acids. V lost 4 bases and J 2 bases, leaving 11 bases between the germline ends. Germline V gene data show CDR1 as MGHRA and CDR2 as YSYEKL. Here the CDR3 reads CASSPEGVNYGYTF. For the CDR3, the DNA is TGCGCCAGCAGCCCCGAGGGGGTAAACTATGGCTACACCTTC.

This clonotype has more than one count but fewer than ten. The gene calls are TRBV29-1 and TRBJ2-1, with 10 bases that match TRBD2. V lost 7 bases to trimming and J lost 6 bases; unmatched junction nucleotides: 6. Per germline, CDR1 SQVTM and CDR2 ANQGSEA. CDR3 size: 13 residues. CDR3 amino acids: CSADSGGPNEQFF. CDR3 in DNA: TGCAGCGCTGATAGCGGGGGGCCCAATGAGCAGTTCTTC.

The rearrangement links TRBV7-9 to TRBJ2-3; 10 bases fit TRBD2. The CDR3 contains 18 residues. Germline CDR1 SEHNR, CDR2 FQNEAQ (reference sequence). V lost 2 bases and J lost 3; bases outside the gene matches: 11. The CDR3 spells CASSLPRGLAVKTDTQYF. CDR3 DNA: TGTGCCAGCAGCTTACCCCGCGGACTAGCGGTGAAGACAGATACGCAGTATTTT.

This clonotype was counted many times. The V and J genes are TRBV10-3 and TRBJ2-3; TRBD1 matches at 9 bases. The CDR3 totals 16 residues. V trimming: 5 bases; J trimming: 3 bases; junction bases outside the gene matches: 9. CDR1 is ENHRY and CDR2 is SYGVKD in the germline V gene. As DNA, the CDR3 is TGTGCCATCAGTACTTCCCGGGACAGGGCGACAGATACGCAGTATTTT. The encoded protein is CAISTSRDRATDTQYF.

This clonotype was observed a handful of times. The chain joins TRBV15 to TRBJ2-1; D gene unclear. V was shortened by 0 bases and J by 8 bases, with 14 bases between the two germline ends. The CDR3 runs to 15 residues. Germline V gene sequence: CDR1 LNHNV, CDR2 YYDKDF (reference sequence). The CDR3 loop reads CATSRDEGPLDEQFF. In nucleotides, the CDR3 is TGTGCCACCAGCAGAGATGAAGGCCCCCTCGATGAGCAGTTCTTC.

At least ten counts were recorded for this clonotype. The chain couples TRBV7-2 to TRBJ2-3; D unresolved. The CDR3 has 14 amino acids. Between the trimmed V and J ends, which lost 5 bases and 6 bases, there was a span of 15 bases. Looked up from germline, CDR1 is SGHTA and CDR2 is FQGNSA. In nucleotides, the CDR3 is TGTGCCAGCAGCCCAAACCCGGATGGGGATACGCAGTATTTT. Translating gives CASSPNPDGDTQYF.

This clonotype was observed a handful of times. The genes are TRBV19 and TRBJ2-3; maybe TRBD1 (6 bases). Deletions cut 6 bases from V and 2 bases from J, with 9 bases between. The germline V gene has CDR1 LNHDA and CDR2 SQIVND (reference sequence). The CDR3 sequence is 13 residues long. In DNA form, the CDR3 reads TGTGCCAGTAGGGACAGTGACACAGATACGCAGTATTTT. It translates to CASRDSDTDTQYF.